Listed here are 16 T cell receptor beta chains from one sample, sequenced in a study of CD8+ T cells in alopecia areata. It was cDNA, reverse transcribed from extracted RNA, that served as the sequencing template. Assay: immunoSEQ multiplex PCR; the TCRdb copy retains only in-frame clones and omits some. The sample contains 61,000 or so clones, almost 97% of which appear only once. The input for sequencing was CD8+ T cells sorted from blood, taken at week 0. The receptor set was obtained from a human donor with alopecia areata.

The chain is built from TRBV19 and TRBJ2-1, with TRBD1 matching over 9 bases. The CDR3 has 15 amino acids. J was trimmed by 7 bases and V by 6 bases; bases with no gene match: 10. Germline CDR1 reads LNHDA; CDR2 reads SQIVND (reference sequence). Here the CDR3 DNA reads TGTGCCAGTAGCCTCAACAGGGGGCTTCGAAATGAGCAGTTCTTC. Translation gives CASSLNRGLRNEQFF.

This chain uses TRBV4-2 with TRBJ2-7; D gene ambiguous. Germline V gene data show CDR1 as LGHNA and CDR2 as YNFKEQ. This CDR3 is built from 15 residues. The V end lost 4 bases, the J end lost 3 bases, and 16 bases lay between the germline ends. CDR3 amino acids: CASSPPQTTLYEQYF. CDR3 in DNA: TGTGCCAGCAGCCCTCCTCAGACAACCCTCTACGAGCAGTACTTC.

The chain carries TRBV5-1 and TRBJ2-2; tentative D call: TRBD1 (7 bases). Germline V gene data show CDR1 as SGHRS and CDR2 as YFSETQ. The CDR3 sequence is 15 residues long. V lost 3 bases and J 1 base, leaving 10 bases between the germline ends. This CDR3 is CASSWGDRNTGELFF. CDR3 bases: TGCGCCAGCAGCTGGGGGGACAGGAACACCGGGGAGCTGTTTTTT.

The CDR3 protein is CASSFGISSGNTIYF. CDR3 in DNA: TGTGCCAGCAGTTTTGGGATCTCGTCTGGAAACACCATATATTTT. This chain links TRBV27 with TRBJ1-3; no definite D call. V was shortened by 3 bases and J by 1 base, with 10 bases between the two germline ends. Germline lookup yields CDR1 MNHEY and CDR2 SMNVEV (reference sequence). The CDR3 is 15 residues long.

The chain couples TRBV2 to TRBJ2-3, with TRBD1 matching over 10 bases. The CDR3 has 15 residues. The J segment lost 0 bases and the V segment lost 7 bases, leaving 4 bases of the junction unmatched. CDR1 and CDR2 (germline): SNHLY, FYNNEI. The CDR3 sequence: CASKGTGASTDTQYF. In DNA form, the CDR3 reads TGTGCCAGCAAAGGGACAGGGGCAAGCACAGATACGCAGTATTTT.

The V call is TRBV7-8, the J call TRBJ1-1; unclear D gene. The CDR3 runs 14 residues. The V gene's germline CDR1 is SGHVS and CDR2 FQNEAQ. With 1 base removed from V and 8 bases from J, the gap between germline ends came to 14 bases. The DNA of the CDR3 is TGTGCCAGCAGCTTAGAGGTTTTCGACCCAGAAGCTTTCTTT. This sequence encodes CASSLEVFDPEAFF. The variable domain in full, with the rest retrieved from reference TRBV7-8 and TRBJ1-1, is GAGVSQSPRYKVAKRGQDVALRCDPISGHVSLFWYQQALGQGPEFLTYFQNEAQLDKSGLPSDRFFAERPEGSVSTLKIQRTQQEDSAVYLCASSLEVFDPEAFFGQGTRLTVV.

Only one count was recorded for this clone. V is TRBV7-2 and J is TRBJ2-7; D is unresolved. The V end lost 4 bases, the J end lost 5 bases, and 9 bases lay between the germline ends. The length of the CDR3 is 12 residues. Germline lookup yields CDR1 SGHTA and CDR2 FQGNSA. CDR3 DNA: TGTGCCAGCAGCTGGGTTGCGGACGAGCAGTACTTC. This encodes CASSWVADEQYF.

This chain connects TRBV5-6 to TRBJ2-7; D assignment may be TRBD1 or TRBD2 (5 bases each). Germline lookup yields CDR1 SGHDT and CDR2 YYEEEE. Trimming shortened V by 2 bases and J by 2 bases, and 11 bases separated the two germline ends. The CDR3 covers 14 residues. As DNA, the CDR3 is TGTGCCAGCAGCTTTGGGGGTTCTCCCTACGAGCAGTACTTC. Amino acid sequence: CASSFGGSPYEQYF.

The chain has TRBV14 and TRBJ1-5; possibly TRBD1 for D (5 bases). V lost 1 base and J 4 bases, leaving 11 bases between the germline ends. Germline CDR1 is SGHDN and CDR2 is FVKESK. CDR3 size: 15 residues. Here the CDR3 DNA reads TGTGCCAGCAGCCAAGTTTCAGGGTTGAATCAGCCCCAGCATTTT. This translates into CASSQVSGLNQPQHF.

The chain couples TRBV4-1 to TRBJ2-7; 9 positions agree with TRBD1. The CDR3 runs 15 residues. Trimming cost V 1 base and J 3 bases; bases outside gene matches: 4. Germline V gene data show CDR1 as MGHRA and CDR2 as YSYEKL. The CDR3 is CASSQATGGIYEQYF. The CDR3 bases are TGCGCCAGCAGCCAAGCGACAGGGGGGATCTACGAGCAGTACTTC.

The genes are TRBV7-9 and TRBJ2-2; 7 nucleotides match TRBD1. There are 16 residues in the CDR3. The V segment lost 5 bases and the J segment 0 bases; nucleotides outside the gene matches: 6. Per germline, CDR1 SEHNR and CDR2 FQNEAQ (reference sequence). The CDR3 sequence is CASSHPGTANTGELFF. The DNA of the CDR3 is TGTGCCAGCAGCCACCCCGGGACAGCGAACACCGGGGAGCTGTTTTTT. Filled out from reference TRBV7-9 and TRBJ2-2, the complete variable domain reads DTGVSQNPRHKITKRGQNVTFRCDPISEHNRLYWYRQTLGQGPEFLTYFQNEAQLEKSRLLSDRFSAERPKGSFSTLEIQRTEQGDSAMYLCASSHPGTANTGELFFGEGSRLTVL.

This chain connects TRBV30 to TRBJ2-7, with TRBD1 identical over 9 bases. Germline values: CDR1 GTSNPN, CDR2 SVGIG (reference sequence). The CDR3 length is 14 residues. The J segment lost 1 base and the V segment lost 1 base, leaving 2 bases of the junction unmatched. This CDR3 reads CAWSAGTGSYEQYF. The CDR3 DNA follows: TGTGCCTGGAGTGCCGGGACAGGGTCCTACGAGCAGTACTTC.

V is TRBV11-2 and J is TRBJ2-2; D unresolved. Trimming stripped 5 bases from V and 4 bases from J, with 8 bases between. This CDR3 region has 13 residues. Germline loops: CDR1 SGHAT, CDR2 FQNNGV. The CDR3 reads CASSPGRTGELFF. The CDR3 DNA reads as TGTGCCAGCAGCCCAGGTCGCACCGGGGAGCTGTTTTTT.

This chain links TRBV7-6 with TRBJ2-7, with D tentatively TRBD1 (5 bases). This CDR3 spans 14 amino acids. Looked up from germline, CDR1 is SGHVS and CDR2 is FNYEAQ. V lost 4 bases, J lost 0 bases, and 10 bases lay in between. In nucleotides, the CDR3 is TGTGCCAGCAGCTCCTCTGACAGCTCCTACGAGCAGTACTTC. This codes for CASSSSDSSYEQYF.

The rearrangement links TRBV4-2 to TRBJ2-3; D may be TRBD2 (6 bases). The V gene lost 4 bases and the J gene lost 0 bases, with 17 bases spanning the gap. The CDR3 sequence is 17 residues long. Germline V gene data show CDR1 as LGHNA and CDR2 as YNFKEQ. The CDR3 DNA reads as TGTGCCAGCAGCCTTGGGCGTGGCGGGGTAAGCACAGATACGCAGTATTTT. Translated: CASSLGRGGVSTDTQYF.

The chain recombines TRBV2 with TRBJ2-5; TRBD1 might be the D (5 bases). V was clipped by 6 bases and J by 1 base, with 6 bases between them. Germline CDR1 and CDR2: SNHLY and FYNNEI. The CDR3 has 12 amino acids. The DNA of the CDR3 is TGTGCCAGCAGGACAGCCCAAGAGACCCAGTACTTC. It codes for CASRTAQETQYF.